This TCR beta chain was recorded in a study of tumor-infiltrating lymphocytes in primary liver carcinoma. General study findings and limits: About 7.5-25% of top clones, no more, were shared by all five regions.

TCR beta cDNA was prepared out of roughly 490 ng total RNA by means of a constant-region primer. Three nested multiplex PCR rounds, a slightly modified ARM-PCR, produced the libraries for TCR beta. TRBV1-TRBV30 forward primers paired with a C-beta reverse primer drove the first two PCR rounds, 10 cycles each. TCRdb used MiXCR to reprocess the multiplex PCR reads, holding one entry per CDR3 protein. This sample has roughly 190,000 distinct CDR3 sequences; over 80% occur once, and the top ten carry 15% to 20%. In germline, CDR1 is SGHAT, CDR2 FQNNGV. CDR3 length: 13 residues. As to this clonotype: Its antigen is still unknown. The junction departs from germline at one end; a sequencing error may be responsible.

Investigators took RNA and DNA out together from roughly 21-30 mg of unsorted bulk tissue. There were five separate regions sampled from each tumor. This chain connects TRBV11-2 to TRBJ1-1; D is unclear. Sequenced sample: tumor tissue from primary liver carcinoma. The sequence was obtained from a man aged 40-50 years with primary liver carcinoma and hepatitis B virus infection. The CDR3 reads CASTLGVNTEVFF. The CDR3 DNA sequence: TGTGCCAGCACCTTAGGAGTGAACACTGAAGTTTTCTTT.